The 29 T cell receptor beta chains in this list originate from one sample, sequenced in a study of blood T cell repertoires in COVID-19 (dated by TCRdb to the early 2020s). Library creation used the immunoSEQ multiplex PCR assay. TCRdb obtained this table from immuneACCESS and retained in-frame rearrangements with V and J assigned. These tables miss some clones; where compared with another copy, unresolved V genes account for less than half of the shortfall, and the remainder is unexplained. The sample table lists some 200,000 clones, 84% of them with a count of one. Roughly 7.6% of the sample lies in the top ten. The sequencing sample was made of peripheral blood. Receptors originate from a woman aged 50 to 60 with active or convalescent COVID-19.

The CDR3 DNA is TGTGCCAGCAGCTTACCGCTAGCGGGGGGAAGCGAGCAGTTCTTC. Encoded protein: CASSLPLAGGSEQFF. V is TRBV7-9 and J is TRBJ2-1, with 11 nucleotides matching TRBD2. From germline, CDR1 is SEHNR and CDR2 FQNEAQ (reference sequence). The CDR3 consists of 15 residues. The V and J ends lost 2 bases and 10 bases, in that order; junction bases with no gene match: 7.

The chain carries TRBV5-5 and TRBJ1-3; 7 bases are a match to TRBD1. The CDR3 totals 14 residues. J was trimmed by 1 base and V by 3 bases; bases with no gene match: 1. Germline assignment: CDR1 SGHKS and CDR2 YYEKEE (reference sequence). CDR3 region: CASSSGQSGNTIYF. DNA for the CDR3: TGTGCCAGCAGCTCGGGACAGTCTGGAAACACCATATATTTT.

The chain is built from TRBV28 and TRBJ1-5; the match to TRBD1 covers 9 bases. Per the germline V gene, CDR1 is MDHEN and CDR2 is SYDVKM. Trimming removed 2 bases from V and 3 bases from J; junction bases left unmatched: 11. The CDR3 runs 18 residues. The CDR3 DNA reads TGTGCCAGCAGTTTAGGGACCGGGACAGGGTTTCCCAATCAGCCCCAGCATTTT. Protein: CASSLGTGTGFPNQPQHF.

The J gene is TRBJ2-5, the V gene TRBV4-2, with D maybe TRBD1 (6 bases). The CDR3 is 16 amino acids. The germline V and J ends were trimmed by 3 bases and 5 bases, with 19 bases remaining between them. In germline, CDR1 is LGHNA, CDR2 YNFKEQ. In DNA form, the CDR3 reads TGTGCCAGCAGCCACGGGACATCTACTGTCGGGGAGACCCAGTACTTC. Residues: CASSHGTSTVGETQYF.

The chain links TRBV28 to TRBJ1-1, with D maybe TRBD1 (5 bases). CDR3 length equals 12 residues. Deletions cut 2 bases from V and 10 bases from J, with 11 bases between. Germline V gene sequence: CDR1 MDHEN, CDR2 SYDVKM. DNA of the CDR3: TGTGCCAGCAGTTTAGCGGGACGTCCAGCTTTCTTT. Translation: CASSLAGRPAFF.

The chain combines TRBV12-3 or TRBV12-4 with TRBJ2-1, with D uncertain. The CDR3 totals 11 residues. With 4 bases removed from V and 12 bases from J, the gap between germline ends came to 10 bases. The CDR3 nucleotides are TGTGCCAGCAGTTCGGGTCCTAGGCAGTTCTTC. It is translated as CASSSGPRQFF.

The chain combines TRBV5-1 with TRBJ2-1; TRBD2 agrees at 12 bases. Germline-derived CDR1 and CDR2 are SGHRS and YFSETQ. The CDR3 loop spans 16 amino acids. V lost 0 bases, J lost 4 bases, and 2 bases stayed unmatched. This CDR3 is CASSLGLAGAYNEQFF. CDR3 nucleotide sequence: TGCGCCAGCAGCTTGGGACTAGCGGGGGCATACAATGAGCAGTTCTTC.

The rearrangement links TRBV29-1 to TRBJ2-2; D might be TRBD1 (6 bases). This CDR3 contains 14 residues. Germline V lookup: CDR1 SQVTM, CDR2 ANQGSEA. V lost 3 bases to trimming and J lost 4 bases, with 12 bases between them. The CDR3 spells CSVDRQGSTGELFF. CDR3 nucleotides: TGCAGCGTTGACAGGCAGGGGAGCACCGGGGAGCTGTTTTTT.

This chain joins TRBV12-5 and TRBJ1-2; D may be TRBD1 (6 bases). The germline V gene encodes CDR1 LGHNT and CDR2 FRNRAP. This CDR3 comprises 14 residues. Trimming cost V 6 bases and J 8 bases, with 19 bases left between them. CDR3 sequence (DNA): TGTGCTAGTGGCCTTCCTCGACAGGCTGAAGGCTACACCTTC. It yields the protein CASGLPRQAEGYTF.

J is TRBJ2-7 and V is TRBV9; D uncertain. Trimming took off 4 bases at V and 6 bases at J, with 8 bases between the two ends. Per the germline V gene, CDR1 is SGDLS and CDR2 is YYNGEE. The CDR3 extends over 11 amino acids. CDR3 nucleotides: TGTGCCAGCAGCAACAGCCCCGAGCAGTACGTC. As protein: CASSNSPEQYV.

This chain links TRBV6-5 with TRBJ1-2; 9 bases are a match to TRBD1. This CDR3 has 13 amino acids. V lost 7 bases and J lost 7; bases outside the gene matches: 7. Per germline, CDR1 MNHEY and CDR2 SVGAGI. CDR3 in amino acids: CASIAGTGLGYTF. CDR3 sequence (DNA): TGTGCCAGCATCGCCGGGACAGGGCTTGGCTACACCTTC.

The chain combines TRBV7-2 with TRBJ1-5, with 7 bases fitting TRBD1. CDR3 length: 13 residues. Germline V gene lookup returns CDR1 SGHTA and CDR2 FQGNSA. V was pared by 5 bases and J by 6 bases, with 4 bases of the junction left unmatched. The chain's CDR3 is CASSRQGTQPQHF. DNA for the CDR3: TGTGCCAGCAGCCGACAGGGCACTCAGCCCCAGCATTTT. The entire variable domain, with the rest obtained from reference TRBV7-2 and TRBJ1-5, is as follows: GAGVSQSPSNKVTEKGKDVELRCDPISGHTALYWYRQSLGQGLEFLIYFQGNSAPDKSGLPSDRFSAERTGGSVSTLTIQRTQQEDSAVYLCASSRQGTQPQHFGDGTRLSIL.

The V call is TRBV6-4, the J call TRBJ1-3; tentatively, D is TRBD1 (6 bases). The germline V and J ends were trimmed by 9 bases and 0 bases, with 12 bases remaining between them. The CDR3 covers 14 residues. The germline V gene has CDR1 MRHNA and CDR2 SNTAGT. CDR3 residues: CASLRTDSGNTIYF. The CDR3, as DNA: TGTGCCAGTTTGCGGACAGACTCTGGAAACACCATATATTTT.

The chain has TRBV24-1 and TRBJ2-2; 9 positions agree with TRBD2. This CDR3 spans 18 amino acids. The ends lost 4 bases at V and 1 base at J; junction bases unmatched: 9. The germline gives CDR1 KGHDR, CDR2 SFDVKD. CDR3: CATSDPPAGGLNTGELFF. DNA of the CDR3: TGTGCCACCAGTGACCCCCCAGCGGGGGGACTGAACACCGGGGAGCTGTTTTTT.

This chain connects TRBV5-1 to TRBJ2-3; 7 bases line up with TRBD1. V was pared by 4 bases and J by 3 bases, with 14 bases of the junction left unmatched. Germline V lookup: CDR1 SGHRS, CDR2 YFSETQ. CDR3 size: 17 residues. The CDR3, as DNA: TGCGCCAGCAGCGGGGGAGAAGGACAGGTTGGAACAGATACGCAGTATTTT. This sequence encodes CASSGGEGQVGTDTQYF.

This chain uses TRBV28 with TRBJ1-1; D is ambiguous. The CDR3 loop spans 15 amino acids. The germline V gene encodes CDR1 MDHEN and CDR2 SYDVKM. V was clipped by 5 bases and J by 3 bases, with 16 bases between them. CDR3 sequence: CASSNDFTRDTEAFF. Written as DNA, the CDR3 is TGTGCCAGCAGTAACGACTTTACGCGGGACACTGAAGCTTTCTTT.

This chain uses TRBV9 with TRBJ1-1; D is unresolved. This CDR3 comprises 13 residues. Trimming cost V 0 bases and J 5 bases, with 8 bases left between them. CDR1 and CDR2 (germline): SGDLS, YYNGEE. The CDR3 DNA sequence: TGTGCCAGCAGCGTAGTGGAGGTAACTGAAGCTTTCTTT. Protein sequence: CASSVVEVTEAFF.

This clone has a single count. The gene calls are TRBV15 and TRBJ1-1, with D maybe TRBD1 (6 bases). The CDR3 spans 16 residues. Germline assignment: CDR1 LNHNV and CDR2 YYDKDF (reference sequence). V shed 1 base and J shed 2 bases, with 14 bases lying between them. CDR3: CATSRGQGKGNTEAFF. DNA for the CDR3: TGTGCCACCAGCAGAGGGCAGGGGAAGGGAAACACTGAAGCTTTCTTT.

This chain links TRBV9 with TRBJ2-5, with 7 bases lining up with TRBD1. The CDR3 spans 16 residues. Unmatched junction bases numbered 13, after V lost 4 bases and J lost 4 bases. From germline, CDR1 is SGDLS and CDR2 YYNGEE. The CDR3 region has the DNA TGTGCCAGCAGCCCCCGGACAGGCGAGGGTCTAGAGACCCAGTACTTC. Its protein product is CASSPRTGEGLETQYF.

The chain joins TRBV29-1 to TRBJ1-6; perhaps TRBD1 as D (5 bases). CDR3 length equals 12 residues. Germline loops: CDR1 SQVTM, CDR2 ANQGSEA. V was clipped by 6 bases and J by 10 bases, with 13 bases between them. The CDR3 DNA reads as TGCAGCGTCAAATTGGGGGGGTCACCCCTCCACTTT. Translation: CSVKLGGSPLHF.

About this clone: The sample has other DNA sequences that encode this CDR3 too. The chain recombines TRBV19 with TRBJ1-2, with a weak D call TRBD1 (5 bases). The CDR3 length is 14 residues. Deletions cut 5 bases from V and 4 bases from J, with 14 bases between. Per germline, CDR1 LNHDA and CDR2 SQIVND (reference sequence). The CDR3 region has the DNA TGTGCCAGTAGTGGGGGTCAGGGAGGCTATGGCTACACCTTC. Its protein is CASSGGQGGYGYTF.

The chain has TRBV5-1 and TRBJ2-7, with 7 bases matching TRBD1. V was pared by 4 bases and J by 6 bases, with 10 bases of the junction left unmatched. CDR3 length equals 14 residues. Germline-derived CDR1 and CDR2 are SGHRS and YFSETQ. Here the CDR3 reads CASSPRDRAPEQYF. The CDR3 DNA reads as TGCGCCAGCAGCCCCCGGGACAGAGCTCCCGAGCAGTACTTC.

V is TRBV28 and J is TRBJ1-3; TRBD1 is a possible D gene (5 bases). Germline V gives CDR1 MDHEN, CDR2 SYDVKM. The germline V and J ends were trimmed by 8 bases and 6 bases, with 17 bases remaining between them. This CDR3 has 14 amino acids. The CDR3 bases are TGTGCCAGCGTCTTACCCGGGGGTGCAAACACCATATATTTT. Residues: CASVLPGGANTIYF.

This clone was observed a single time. For the CDR3, the DNA is TGTGCCAGCAGCTTCGCCGGGACAGGCTATCAGCCCCAGCATTTT. Its protein is CASSFAGTGYQPQHF. The chain recombines TRBV7-2 with TRBJ1-5, with TRBD1 identical over 8 bases. CDR1 and CDR2 from the germline V gene are SGHTA and FQGNSA. Losses at the gene ends were 3 bases for V and 5 bases for J; bases not matched to a gene: 6. The CDR3 sequence is 15 residues long.

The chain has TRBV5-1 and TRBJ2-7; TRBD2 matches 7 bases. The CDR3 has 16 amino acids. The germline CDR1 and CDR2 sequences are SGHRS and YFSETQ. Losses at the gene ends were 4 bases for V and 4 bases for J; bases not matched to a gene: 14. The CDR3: CASSPLGREKGYEQYF. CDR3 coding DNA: TGCGCCAGCAGCCCATTGGGGCGGGAGAAGGGGTACGAGCAGTACTTC.

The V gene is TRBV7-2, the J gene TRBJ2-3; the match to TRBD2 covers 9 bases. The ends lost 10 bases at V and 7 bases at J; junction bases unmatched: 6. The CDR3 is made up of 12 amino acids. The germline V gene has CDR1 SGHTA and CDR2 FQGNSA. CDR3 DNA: TGTGCCACTGCGGGGGGGCCGAATACGCAGTATTTT. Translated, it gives CATAGGPNTQYF.

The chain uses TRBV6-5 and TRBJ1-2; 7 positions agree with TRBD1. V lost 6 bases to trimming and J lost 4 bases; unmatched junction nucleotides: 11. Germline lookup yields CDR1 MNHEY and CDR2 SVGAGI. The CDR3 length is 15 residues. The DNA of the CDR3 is TGTGCCAGCAGCCCAAACTGGCAGGGGGGCTATGGCTACACCTTC. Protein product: CASSPNWQGGYGYTF.

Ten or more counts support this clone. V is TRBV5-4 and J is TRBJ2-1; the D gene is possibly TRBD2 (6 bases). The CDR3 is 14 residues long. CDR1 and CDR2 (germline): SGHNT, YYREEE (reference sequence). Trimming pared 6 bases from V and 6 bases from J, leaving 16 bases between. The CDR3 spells CASTLGGVSNEQFF. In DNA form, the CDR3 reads TGTGCCAGCACCCTGGGGGGAGTGTCCAATGAGCAGTTCTTC.

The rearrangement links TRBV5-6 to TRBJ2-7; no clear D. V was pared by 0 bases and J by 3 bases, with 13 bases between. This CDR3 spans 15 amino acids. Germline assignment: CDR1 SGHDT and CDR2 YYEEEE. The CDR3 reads CASSLAYGRYYEQYF. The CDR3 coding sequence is TGTGCCAGCAGCTTGGCCTATGGTAGATACTACGAGCAGTACTTC.